The present entry profiles one T cell receptor beta chain with its context. From live CD3+CD8+TCRalphabeta+ cells, four PD-1 and/or TIGIT subsets were sorted. Each library started from roughly 15 ng of total RNA using the QIAseq Immune Repertoire TCR panel. TCRdb re-called the reads through MiXCR, storing one row per CDR3 protein. The sample has about 1,200 distinct CDR3 sequences, more than 9% seen once. This sample was included in a study of circulating CD8 cells and anti-PD-1 response in melanoma. Per the germline V gene, CDR1 is SGHTA and CDR2 is FQGTGA. The CDR3 consists of 15 residues. The V and J ends lost 2 bases and 4 bases respectively, with 13 bases between them.

The chain couples TRBV7-3 to TRBJ2-3; D may be TRBD1 (7 bases). The source was CD8+ T cells from PBMCs, collected at baseline or after one month of anti-PD-1 therapy (not recorded which). This TCR was recovered from a human donor with melanoma. CDR3 sequence: CASSLSGGSADTQYF. DNA for the CDR3: TGTGCCAGCAGCTTATCAGGGGGGTCCGCAGATACGCAGTATTTT.